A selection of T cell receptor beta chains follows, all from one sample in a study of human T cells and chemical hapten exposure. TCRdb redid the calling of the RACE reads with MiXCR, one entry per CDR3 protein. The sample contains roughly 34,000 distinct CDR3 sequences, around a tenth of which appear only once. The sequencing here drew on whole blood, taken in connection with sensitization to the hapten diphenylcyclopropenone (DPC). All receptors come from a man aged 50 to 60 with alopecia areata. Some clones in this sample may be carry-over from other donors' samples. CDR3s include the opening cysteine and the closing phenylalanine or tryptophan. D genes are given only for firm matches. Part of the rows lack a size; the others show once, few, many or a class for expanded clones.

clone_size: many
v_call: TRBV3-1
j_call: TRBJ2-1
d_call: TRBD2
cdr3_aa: CASSQVLAGDNEQFF
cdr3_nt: TGTGCCAGCAGCCAAGTACTAGCGGGGGACAATGAGCAGTTCTTC

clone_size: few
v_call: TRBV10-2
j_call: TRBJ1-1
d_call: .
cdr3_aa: CASSAMEATEAFF
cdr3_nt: TGCGCCAGCAGTGCCATGGAGGCCACTGAAGCTTTCTTT

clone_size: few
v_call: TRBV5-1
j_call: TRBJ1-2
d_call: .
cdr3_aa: CASSSSLYGYTF
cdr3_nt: TGCGCCAGCAGCTCTTCCCTCTATGGCTACACCTTC

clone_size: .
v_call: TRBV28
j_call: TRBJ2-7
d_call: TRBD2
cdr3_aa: CATRDYYEQYF
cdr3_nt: TGTGCCACCCGGGACTATTACGAGCAGTACTTC

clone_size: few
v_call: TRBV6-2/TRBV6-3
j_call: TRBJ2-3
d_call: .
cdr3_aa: CASAEGPGDTQYF
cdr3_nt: TGTGCCAGCGCGGAGGGCCCTGGAGATACGCAGTATTTT

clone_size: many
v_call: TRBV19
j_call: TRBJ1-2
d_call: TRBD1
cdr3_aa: CASNPTGTANYGYTF
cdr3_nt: TGTGCCAGTAACCCGACAGGGACAGCTAACTATGGCTACACCTTC

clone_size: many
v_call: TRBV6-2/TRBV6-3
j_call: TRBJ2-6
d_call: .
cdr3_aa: CASSYNSGANVLTF
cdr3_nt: TGTGCCAGCAGTTACAACTCTGGGGCCAACGTCCTGACTTTC

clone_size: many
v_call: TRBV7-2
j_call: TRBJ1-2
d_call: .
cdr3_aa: CASSLQGGESGYTF
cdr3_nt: TGTGCCAGCAGCTTACAGGGCGGGGAGAGTGGCTACACCTTC

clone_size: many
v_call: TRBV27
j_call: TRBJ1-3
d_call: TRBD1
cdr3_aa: CASSLSGTGVGNTIYF
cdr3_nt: TGTGCCAGCAGTTTATCTGGGACAGGCGTTGGAAACACCATATATTTT

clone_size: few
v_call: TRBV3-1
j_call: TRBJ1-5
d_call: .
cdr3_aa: CASSQAGQDPYQPQHF
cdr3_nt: TGTGCCAGCAGCCAGGCGGGGCAGGACCCTTATCAGCCCCAGCATTTT

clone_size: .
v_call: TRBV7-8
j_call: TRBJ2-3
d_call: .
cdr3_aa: CASSLRWDMNTQYF
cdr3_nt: TGTGCCAGCAGCTTACGCTGGGATATGAATACGCAGTATTTT

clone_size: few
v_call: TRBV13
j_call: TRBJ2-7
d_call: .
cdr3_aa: CASSPERTPSYEQYF
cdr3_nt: TGTGCCAGCAGCCCCGAACGGACACCGTCCTACGAGCAGTACTTC

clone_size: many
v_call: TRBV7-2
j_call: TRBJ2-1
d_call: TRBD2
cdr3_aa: CASSLASGVYEQFF
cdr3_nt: TGTGCCAGCAGCTTAGCGAGCGGGGTCTATGAGCAGTTCTTC

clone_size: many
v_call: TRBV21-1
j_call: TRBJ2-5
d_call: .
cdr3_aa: CASSKARGVAETQYF
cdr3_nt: TGTGCCAGCAGCAAAGCGCGGGGGGTAGCAGAGACCCAGTACTTC

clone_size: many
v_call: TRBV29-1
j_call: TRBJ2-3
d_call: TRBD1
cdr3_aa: CSGETGPTDTQYF
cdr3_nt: TGCAGCGGAGAGACAGGGCCCACAGATACGCAGTATTTT

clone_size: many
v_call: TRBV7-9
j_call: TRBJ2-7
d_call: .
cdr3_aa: CASSLGLYYEQYF
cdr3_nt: TGTGCCAGCAGCTTAGGACTATATTACGAGCAGTACTTC

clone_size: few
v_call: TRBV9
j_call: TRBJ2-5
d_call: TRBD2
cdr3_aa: CASSVVASGQETQYF
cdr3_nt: TGTGCCAGCAGCGTAGTTGCTAGCGGACAAGAGACCCAGTACTTC

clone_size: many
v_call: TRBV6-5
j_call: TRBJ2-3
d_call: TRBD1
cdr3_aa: CASSRGQGTDTQYF
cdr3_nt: TGTGCCAGCAGTCGCGGACAGGGCACAGATACGCAGTATTTT

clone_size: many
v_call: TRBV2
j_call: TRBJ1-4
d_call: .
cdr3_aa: CASSVQREKLFF
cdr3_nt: TGTGCCAGCAGTGTACAGCGAGAAAAACTGTTTTTT

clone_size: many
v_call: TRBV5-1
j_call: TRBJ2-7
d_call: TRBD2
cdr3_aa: CASSEWGLPDYEQYF
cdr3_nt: TGCGCCAGCAGCGAGTGGGGACTACCCGACTACGAGCAGTACTTC

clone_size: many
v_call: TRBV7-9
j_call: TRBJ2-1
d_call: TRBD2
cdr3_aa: CASSSRGVLGNEQFF
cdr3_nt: TGTGCCAGCAGCTCGCGGGGGGTTCTGGGGAATGAGCAGTTCTTC

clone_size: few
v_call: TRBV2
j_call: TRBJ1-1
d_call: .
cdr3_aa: CASGGVGRNTEAFF
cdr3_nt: TGTGCCAGCGGCGGGGTAGGGAGGAACACTGAAGCTTTCTTT

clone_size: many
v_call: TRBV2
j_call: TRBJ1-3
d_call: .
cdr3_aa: CASRQDSGNTIYF
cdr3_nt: TGTGCCAGCAGACAGGACTCTGGAAACACCATATATTTT

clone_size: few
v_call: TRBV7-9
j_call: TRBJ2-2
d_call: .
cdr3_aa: CASSLGFRGANTGELFF
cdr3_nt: TGTGCCAGCAGCTTAGGATTTCGCGGGGCGAACACCGGGGAGCTGTTTTTT

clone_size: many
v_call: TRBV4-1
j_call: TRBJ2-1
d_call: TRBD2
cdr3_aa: CASSPDLGTSGNEQFF
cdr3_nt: TGCGCCAGCAGCCCTGACTTGGGGACTAGCGGGAATGAGCAGTTCTTC

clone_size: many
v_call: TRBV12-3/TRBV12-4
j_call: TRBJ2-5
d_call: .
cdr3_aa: CASSFWGRGETQYF
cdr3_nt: TGTGCCAGCAGTTTCTGGGGGCGGGGAGAGACCCAGTACTTC

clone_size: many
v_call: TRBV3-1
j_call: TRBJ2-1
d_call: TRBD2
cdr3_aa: CASSQVRLTSGPQFF
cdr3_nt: TGTGCCAGCAGCCAAGTGAGACTTACTAGCGGGCCACAGTTCTTC

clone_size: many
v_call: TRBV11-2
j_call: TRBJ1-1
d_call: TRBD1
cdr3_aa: CASSPQGRSEAFF
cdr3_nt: TGTGCCAGCAGCCCACAGGGGAGGTCTGAAGCTTTCTTT

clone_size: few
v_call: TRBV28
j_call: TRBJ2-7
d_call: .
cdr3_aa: CASIGKLHEQYF
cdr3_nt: TGTGCCAGCATTGGGAAGTTGCACGAGCAGTACTTC

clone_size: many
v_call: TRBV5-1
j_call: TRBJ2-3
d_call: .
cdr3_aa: CASWGGSTDTQYF
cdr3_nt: TGCGCCAGTTGGGGCGGAAGCACAGATACGCAGTATTTT

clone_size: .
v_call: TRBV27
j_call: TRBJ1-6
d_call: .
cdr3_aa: CASSLSGAANSPLHF
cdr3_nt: TGTGCCAGCAGTTTATCAGGGGCGGCTAATTCACCCCTCCACTTT

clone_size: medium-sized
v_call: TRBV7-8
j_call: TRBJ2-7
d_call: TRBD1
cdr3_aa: CASSSPGQGTYEQYF
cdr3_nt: TGTGCCAGCAGCTCTCCGGGACAGGGAACCTACGAGCAGTACTTC

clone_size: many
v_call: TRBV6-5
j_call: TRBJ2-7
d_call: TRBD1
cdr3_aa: CASSYLNRQGTSYEQYF
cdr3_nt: TGTGCCAGCAGTTACCTGAATAGACAGGGCACCTCCTACGAGCAGTACTTC

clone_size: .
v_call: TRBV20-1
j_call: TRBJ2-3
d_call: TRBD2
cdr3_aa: CSAKGLAGGDTDTQYF
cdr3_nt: TGCAGTGCAAAAGGACTAGCGGGAGGCGACACAGATACGCAGTATTTT

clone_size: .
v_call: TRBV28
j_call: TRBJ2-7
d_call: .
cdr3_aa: CASTRGFYEQYF
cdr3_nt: TGTGCCAGTACTCGCGGATTCTACGAGCAGTACTTC

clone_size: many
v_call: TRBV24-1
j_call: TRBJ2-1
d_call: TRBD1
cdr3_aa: CATSDPPGQAYNEQFF
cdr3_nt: TGTGCCACCAGTGATCCCCCGGGACAGGCTTACAATGAGCAGTTCTTC

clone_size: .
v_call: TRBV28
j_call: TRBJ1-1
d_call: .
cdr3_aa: CASGTTTSKAFF
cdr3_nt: TGTGCCAGCGGAACTACGACATCCAAAGCTTTCTTT

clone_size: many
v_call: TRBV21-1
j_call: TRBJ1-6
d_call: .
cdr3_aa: CASSSRRDNSPLHF
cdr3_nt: TGTGCCAGCAGCTCCCGCAGAGATAATTCACCCCTCCACTTT

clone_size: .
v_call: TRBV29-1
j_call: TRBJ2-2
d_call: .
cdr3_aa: CSVDRAAGELFF
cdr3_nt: TGCAGCGTTGATAGGGCAGCCGGGGAGCTGTTTTTT

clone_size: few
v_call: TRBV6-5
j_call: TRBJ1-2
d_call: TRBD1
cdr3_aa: CASSTGQNYGYTF
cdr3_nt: TGTGCCAGCAGCACGGGACAGAACTATGGCTACACCTTC

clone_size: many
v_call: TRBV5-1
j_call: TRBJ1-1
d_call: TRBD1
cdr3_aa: CASSLELDRVNTEAFF
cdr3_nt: TGCGCCAGCAGCTTGGAGCTGGACAGGGTGAACACTGAAGCTTTCTTT

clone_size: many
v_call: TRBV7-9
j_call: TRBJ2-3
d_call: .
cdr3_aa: CASSFSGKRADTQYF
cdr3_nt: TGTGCCAGCAGTTTTAGCGGCAAACGGGCAGATACGCAGTATTTT

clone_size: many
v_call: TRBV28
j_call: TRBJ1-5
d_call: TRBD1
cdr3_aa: CASRRGHQPQHF
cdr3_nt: TGTGCCAGCAGGAGGGGGCATCAGCCCCAGCATTTT

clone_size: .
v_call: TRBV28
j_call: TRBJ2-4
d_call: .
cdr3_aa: CASTTKRGYDLAKNIQYF
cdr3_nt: TGTGCCAGCACCACTAAGAGAGGGTACGACTTAGCCAAAAACATTCAGTACTTC